This TCR beta chain was documented in a study of post-analysis software for immune sequencing data. Note on this clonotype: Antigen specificity is unknown.

Each TCR beta cDNA library carried unique molecular identifiers. Approximately 450,000 cDNA molecules were recovered from an input of about 0.95 to 11 million T cells. One entry per CDR3 protein, called by TCRdb with MiXCR from the PCR reads. The sample carries 740,000 or so distinct CDR3 sequences, under 70% recorded once. This CDR3 comprises 15 residues. Germline assignment: CDR1 KGHSH and CDR2 LQKENI. Trimming cost V 3 bases and J 2 bases; bases outside gene matches: 5. Study results and caveats: Under F measure analysis, samples from one preparation batch co-clustered strongly. Those with multiple sclerosis, the patient group, showed significantly lower normalized Chao1 diversity than controls. In patients, TRBV5-6, TRBV5-1 and TRBV20-1 belonged to five TRBV segments found more frequently than in controls.

This clonotype originated in a girl between 5 and 17 years old with multiple sclerosis. The V and J genes are TRBV18 and TRBJ2-7; 9 nucleotides agree with TRBD1. The sequenced material came from blood. CDR3 in amino acids: CASSPVDRGPYEQYF. CDR3 coding DNA: TGTGCCAGCTCACCGGTGGACAGGGGACCCTACGAGCAGTACTTC. Variable domain in full (rest from reference TRBV18 and TRBJ2-7): NAGVMQNPRHLVRRRGQEARLRCSPMKGHSHVYWYRQLPEEGLKFMVYLQKENIIDESGMPKERFSAEFPKEGPSILRIQQVVRGDSAAYFCASSPVDRGPYEQYFGPGTRLTVT.